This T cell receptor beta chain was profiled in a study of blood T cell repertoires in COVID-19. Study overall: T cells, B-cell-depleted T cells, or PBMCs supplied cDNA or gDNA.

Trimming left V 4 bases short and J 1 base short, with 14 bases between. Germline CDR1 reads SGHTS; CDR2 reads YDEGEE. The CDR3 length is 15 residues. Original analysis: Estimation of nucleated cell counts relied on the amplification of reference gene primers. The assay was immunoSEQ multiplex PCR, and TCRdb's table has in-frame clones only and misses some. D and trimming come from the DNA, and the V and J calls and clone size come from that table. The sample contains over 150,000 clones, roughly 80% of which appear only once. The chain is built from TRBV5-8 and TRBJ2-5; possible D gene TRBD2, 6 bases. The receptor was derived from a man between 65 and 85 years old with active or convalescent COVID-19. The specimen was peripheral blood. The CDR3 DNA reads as TGTGCCAGCAGCCCGGGGGAGGCACTCCAAGAGACCCAGTACTTC. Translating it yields CASSPGEALQETQYF.